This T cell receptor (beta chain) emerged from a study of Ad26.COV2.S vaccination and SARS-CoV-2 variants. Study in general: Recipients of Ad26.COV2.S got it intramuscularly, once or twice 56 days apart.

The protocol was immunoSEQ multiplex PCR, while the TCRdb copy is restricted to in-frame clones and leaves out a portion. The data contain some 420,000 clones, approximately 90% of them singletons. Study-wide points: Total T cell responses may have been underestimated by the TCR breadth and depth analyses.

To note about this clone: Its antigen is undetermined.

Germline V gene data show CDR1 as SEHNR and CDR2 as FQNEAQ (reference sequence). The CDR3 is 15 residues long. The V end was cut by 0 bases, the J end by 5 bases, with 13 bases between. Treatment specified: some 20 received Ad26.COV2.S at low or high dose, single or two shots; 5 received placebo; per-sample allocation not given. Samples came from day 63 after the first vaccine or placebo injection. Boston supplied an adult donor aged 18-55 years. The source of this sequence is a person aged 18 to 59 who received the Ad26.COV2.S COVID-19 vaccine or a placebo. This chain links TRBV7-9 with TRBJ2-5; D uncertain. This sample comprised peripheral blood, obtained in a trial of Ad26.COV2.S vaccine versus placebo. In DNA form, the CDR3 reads TGTGCCAGCAGCTTAGCACGGACCGCCGTGGAGACCCAGTACTTC. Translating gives CASSLARTAVETQYF.